This T cell receptor beta chain is drawn from a study of blood T cell repertoires in COVID-19 (dated by TCRdb to about 2020). Regarding the complete study: The collaborator samples originated in the United States, Italy and Spain and spanned the acute and convalescent phases of COVID-19. The prospective study material was composed of cDNA or gDNA derived from T cells, B-cell-depleted T cells, or PBMCs. The dataset comprised deeply sampled blood TCRbeta repertoires from subjects exposed to, actively infected with, or recovered from COVID-19. The repertoires were released in a freely available public database intended as a resource for research on the immune response to SARS-CoV-2. The samples were drawn from two sources: the first 160 participants of the ongoing ImmuneRACE study, and fewer than 1,500 subjects contributed by 6 global collaborators. A de-identified subject ID, COVID-19 status, age in years and sex were almost always included in the sample metadata. Where available, HLA class I and class II types were taken from metadata supplied by the sample provider and were not determined by assay-based typing. Overall study outcomes, separate from this receptor: The amount of clinical and demographic metadata varied by source and participant and was provided uncurated.

Concerning this clone itself: Its antigen target is currently unknown. Per-base qualities were not stored, and no clone one base away is much larger.

TCRbeta CDR3 regions were amplified from genomic DNA using the immunoSEQ Assay, a bias-controlled multiplex PCR. As for the authors' bioinformatics: The number of nucleated cells in each sample was estimated from the amplification of reference gene primers within the assay. To quantify the absolute abundance of each unique TCRbeta CDR3 rearrangement, sequence reads were collapsed and filtered. Productive Simpson clonality was computed per sample as the square root of Simpson's diversity index over productive rearrangements. Sourced from immuneACCESS, this table was stored by TCRdb with only in-frame sequences that have V and J called. A share of the clones is absent; for the studies checked, an unresolved V gene accounts for under half, and the remainder has no known explanation. V and J calls and clone size are given by that table; D and trimming were obtained from the DNA. The table for this sample lists a few hundred thousand clones; roughly 85% of them were counted only once. About 6% of the sample is in the top ten clones.

Participants in the prospective study were aged about 18 to 95 years, lived in 20 to 25 United States geographic areas, and enrolled through a virtual design. To assign participants to cohorts, the prospective study relied on clinical history that participants themselves reported in a screening survey and a study questionnaire. For ImmuneRACE Cohort 3, a participant was defined as recovered based on two consecutive negative NP/OP PCR tests, clearance by a healthcare professional, or resolution of symptoms. In the prospective study, whole blood, serum and a nasopharyngeal or oropharyngeal swab were collected from each participant by mobile phlebotomists. Participants in the prospective study had the option to provide additional blood draws and questionnaires over a roughly 2-month period. Blood samples from the prospective study were shipped frozen or at room temperature prior to DNA extraction.

Compared with germline, V lacks 1 base and J lacks 6 bases; bases without a gene match: 9. CDR1 KGHSH and CDR2 LQKENI are derived from the germline V gene. The CDR3 runs 16 amino acids, cysteine and phenylalanine included. CDR3 DNA only is kept here, 48 bases in frame from base 1. This sequence uses TRBV18 and TRBJ1-2; the junction holds 9 bases that match TRBD1. The TCR originated in a woman aged 35 to 49 who had recovered from COVID-19. The sequenced sample was PBMCs or T cells enriched from blood (not recorded which). The CDR3 amino acid sequence is: CASSPRAGQGMNGYTF. Read as DNA, the sequence is TGTGCCAGCTCACCACGCGCGGGACAGGGAATGAATGGCTACACCTTC.